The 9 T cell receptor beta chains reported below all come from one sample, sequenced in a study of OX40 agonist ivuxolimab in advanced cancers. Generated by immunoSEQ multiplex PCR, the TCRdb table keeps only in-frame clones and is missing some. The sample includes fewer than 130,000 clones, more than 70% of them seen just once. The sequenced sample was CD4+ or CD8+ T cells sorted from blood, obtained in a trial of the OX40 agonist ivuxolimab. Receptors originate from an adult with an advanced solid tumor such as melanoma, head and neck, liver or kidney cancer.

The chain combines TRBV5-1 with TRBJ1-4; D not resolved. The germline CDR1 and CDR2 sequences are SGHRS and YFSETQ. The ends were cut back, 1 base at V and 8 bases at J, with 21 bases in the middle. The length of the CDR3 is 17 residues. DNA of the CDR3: TGCGCCAGCAGCTTGTTTTCGGCGGGCCACGAACGAGAAAAACTGTTTTTT. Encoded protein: CASSLFSAGHEREKLFF.

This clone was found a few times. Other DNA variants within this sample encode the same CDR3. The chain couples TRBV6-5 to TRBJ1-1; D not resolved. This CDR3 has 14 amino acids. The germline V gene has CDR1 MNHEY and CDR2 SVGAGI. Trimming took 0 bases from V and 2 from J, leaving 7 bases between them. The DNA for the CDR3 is TGTGCCAGCAGTTACTCGATAACTAACACTGAAGCTTTCTTT. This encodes CASSYSITNTEAFF.

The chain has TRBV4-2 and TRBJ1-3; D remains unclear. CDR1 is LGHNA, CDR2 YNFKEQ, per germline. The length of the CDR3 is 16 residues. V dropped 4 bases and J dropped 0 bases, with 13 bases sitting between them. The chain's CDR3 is CASSPDRASSGNTIYF. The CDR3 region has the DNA TGTGCCAGCAGCCCGGACCGCGCCTCCTCTGGAAACACCATATATTTT.

The CDR3 bases are TGTGCCAGCCGGGCACTCCTGAGCTCCTACGAGCAGTACTTC. This encodes CASRALLSSYEQYF. The V call is TRBV2, the J call TRBJ2-7; D call uncertain. Germline V gene data show CDR1 as SNHLY and CDR2 as FYNNEI. V was pared by 8 bases and J by 0 bases, with 14 bases between. CDR3 length equals 14 residues. Looking up the rest from reference TRBV2 and TRBJ2-7 gives the full variable domain: EPEVTQTPSHQVTQMGQEVILRCVPISNHLYFYWYRQILGQKVEFLVSFYNNEISEKSEIFDDQFSVERPDGSNFTLKIRSTKLEDSAMYFCASRALLSSYEQYFGPGTRLTVT.

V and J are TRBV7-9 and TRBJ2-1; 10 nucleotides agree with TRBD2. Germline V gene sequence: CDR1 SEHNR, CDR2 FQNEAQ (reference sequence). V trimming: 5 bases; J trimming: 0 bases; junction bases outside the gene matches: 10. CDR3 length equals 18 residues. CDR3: CASSKILAGSNSYNEQFF. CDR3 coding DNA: TGTGCCAGCAGCAAAATACTAGCGGGATCCAACTCCTACAATGAGCAGTTCTTC.

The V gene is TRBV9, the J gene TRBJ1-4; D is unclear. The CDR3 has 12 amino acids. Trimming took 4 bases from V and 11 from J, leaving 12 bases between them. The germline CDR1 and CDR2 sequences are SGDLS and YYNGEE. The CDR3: CASSRTNEKLFF. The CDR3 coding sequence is TGTGCCAGCAGCCGTACCAACGAGAAACTGTTTTTT.

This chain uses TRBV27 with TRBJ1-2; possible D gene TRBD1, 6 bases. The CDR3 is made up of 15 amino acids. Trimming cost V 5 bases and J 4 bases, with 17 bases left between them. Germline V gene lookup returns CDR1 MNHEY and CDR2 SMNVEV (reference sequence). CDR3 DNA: TGTGCCAGCAGTCTGTACTCTAAGGGGGGCTATGGCTACACCTTC. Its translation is CASSLYSKGGYGYTF.

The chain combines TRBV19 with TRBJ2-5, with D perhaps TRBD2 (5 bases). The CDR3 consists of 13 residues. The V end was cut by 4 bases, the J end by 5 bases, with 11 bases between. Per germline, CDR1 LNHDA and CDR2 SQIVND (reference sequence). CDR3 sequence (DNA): TGTGCCAGTAGTACGACTATGCGGGAGACCCAGTACTTC. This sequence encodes CASSTTMRETQYF.

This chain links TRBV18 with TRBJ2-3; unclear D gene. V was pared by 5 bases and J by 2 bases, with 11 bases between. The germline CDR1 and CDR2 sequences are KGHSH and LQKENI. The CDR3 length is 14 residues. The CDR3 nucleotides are TGTGCCAGCTCAAGGTCCCCCATCACAGATACGCAGTATTTT. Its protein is CASSRSPITDTQYF.